The 27 T cell receptor beta chains given below trace back to one sample, sequenced in a study of PD-L1 blockade in urothelial cancer. Time point denoted: pretreatment peripheral blood. Some clones are missing from TCRdb's copy, which holds only in-frame ones; the method was immunoSEQ multiplex PCR. The repertoire consists of 70,000 to 95,000 clones, with approximately 88% occurring once and the leading ten covering about 0.89%. Sequencing used PBMCs, obtained around atezolizumab (anti-PD-L1) treatment. The source is a woman aged 80 or over with urothelial cancer.

In this sample, this clone turned up a few times. The chain uses TRBV9 and TRBJ2-7; 13 nucleotides agree with TRBD2. CDR3 size: 15 residues. Looked up from germline, CDR1 is SGDLS and CDR2 is YYNGEE. V shed 0 bases and J 4 bases; nucleotides not matched to a gene: 1. The CDR3, as DNA: TGTGCCAGCAGCGTAGGACTAGCGGGAGGTTACGAGCAGTACTTC. The encoded protein is CASSVGLAGGYEQYF.

V and J are TRBV2 and TRBJ2-7; D not resolved. The CDR3 contains 13 residues. CDR1 SNHLY and CDR2 FYNNEI come from the germline V gene. The V and J ends lost 4 bases and 4 bases respectively, with 11 bases between them. This chain's CDR3 is CASSVTALYEQYF. In nucleotides, the CDR3 is TGTGCCAGCAGTGTCACAGCCCTTTACGAGCAGTACTTC.

This chain uses TRBV27 with TRBJ1-1; tentative D call: TRBD1 (6 bases). CDR3 size: 17 residues. Deletions cut 2 bases from V and 5 bases from J, with 21 bases between. Germline V gene sequence: CDR1 MNHEY, CDR2 SMNVEV (reference sequence). CDR3 DNA sequence: TGTGCCAGCAGTTTAATGCCTCCGGGGGGCGGATCGACTGAAGCTTTCTTT. Translated: CASSLMPPGGGSTEAFF.

V gene TRBV28 combines with J gene TRBJ2-7; 7 bases match TRBD2. Germline trimming cut 7 bases from V and 2 bases from J; bases unmatched to any gene: 8. The CDR3 is 14 amino acids. The germline V gene encodes CDR1 MDHEN and CDR2 SYDVKM. DNA for the CDR3: TGTGCCAGCAAGACGGGAGCGGGGCCCTACGAGCAGTACTTC. Protein product: CASKTGAGPYEQYF.

The gene calls are TRBV28 and TRBJ2-1; 15 bases line up with TRBD2. Trimming cost V 6 bases and J 8 bases; bases outside gene matches: 11. The CDR3 is 17 residues long. In germline, CDR1 is MDHEN, CDR2 SYDVKM. CDR3 residues: CASSLRGLAGGWDEQFF. The DNA of the CDR3 is TGTGCCAGCAGCCTGCGCGGACTAGCGGGGGGGTGGGATGAGCAGTTCTTC.

The chain uses TRBV7-9 and TRBJ2-3; TRBD1 aligns across 10 bases. The CDR3 loop spans 14 amino acids. V gave up 6 bases and J gave up 5 bases; unmatched junction bases: 5. CDR1 is SEHNR and CDR2 is FQNEAQ in the germline V gene (reference sequence). CDR3 sequence (DNA): TGTGCCAGCAGTAGGGACAGGGGTGGAGATACGCAGTATTTT. Translating it yields CASSRDRGGDTQYF.

The V call is TRBV5-1, the J call TRBJ2-1; the match to TRBD2 covers 8 bases. The CDR3 has 15 residues. V shed 0 bases, J shed 13 bases, and the junction held 12 bases outside the gene matches. Germline V gene lookup returns CDR1 SGHRS and CDR2 YFSETQ. The CDR3 here is CASSLASGSPSSQFF. CDR3 nucleotide sequence: TGCGCCAGCAGCTTGGCCAGCGGGAGCCCCTCGTCACAGTTCTTC.

J is TRBJ2-1 and V is TRBV5-4; 10 nucleotides agree with TRBD2. This CDR3 is 19 amino acids long. Germline V CDR1 and CDR2: SGHNT, YYREEE (reference sequence). With V trimmed by 0 bases and J by 0 bases, 9 bases remained unmatched. The CDR3 sequence is CASSLALIAGGPSYNEQFF. The DNA for the CDR3 is TGTGCCAGCAGCTTGGCCTTGATAGCGGGAGGCCCCTCCTACAATGAGCAGTTCTTC.

V and J are TRBV5-4 and TRBJ2-6; TRBD1 matches 12 bases. This CDR3 has 18 residues. Per the germline V gene, CDR1 is SGHNT and CDR2 is YYREEE (reference sequence). After removal of 4 bases from V and 4 bases from J, the junction contained 9 bases not matched to a gene. CDR3 nucleotides: TGTGCCAGCAGCCAGGGACAGGGGGCCCCTCCGGGGGCCAACGTCCTGACTTTC. Protein: CASSQGQGAPPGANVLTF.

This chain connects TRBV5-4 to TRBJ1-5; no clear D gene. Germline lookup yields CDR1 SGHNT and CDR2 YYREEE (reference sequence). This CDR3 comprises 15 residues. Trimming stripped 0 bases from V and 0 bases from J, with 7 bases between. CDR3 coding DNA: TGTGCCAGCAGCTTGGGGCCGCTTAGCAATCAGCCCCAGCATTTT. As protein: CASSLGPLSNQPQHF.

In nucleotides, the CDR3 is TGTGCCAGCAAGACTGGACAGGGCGAGGGCAATGAGCAGTTCTTC. Its translation is CASKTGQGEGNEQFF. This chain joins TRBV9 and TRBJ2-1, with TRBD1 identical over 8 bases. The CDR3 runs 15 residues. CDR1 is SGDLS and CDR2 is YYNGEE in the germline V gene. V shed 6 bases, J shed 6 bases, and the junction held 11 bases outside the gene matches.

This sequence joins TRBV11-2 and TRBJ2-3; tentatively, D is TRBD2 (7 bases). V was shortened by 8 bases and J by 2 bases, with 14 bases between the two germline ends. Germline CDR1 and CDR2: SGHAT and FQNNGV. The CDR3 sequence is 14 residues long. CDR3 in amino acids: CASRGAGFTDTQYF. CDR3 coding DNA: TGTGCCAGCCGGGGGGCGGGATTCACAGATACGCAGTATTTT.

V gene TRBV19 combines with J gene TRBJ1-1; D perhaps matches TRBD1 (5 bases). Trimming took 3 bases from V and 10 from J, leaving 12 bases between them. The CDR3 sequence is 12 residues long. The germline V gene encodes CDR1 LNHDA and CDR2 SQIVND (reference sequence). The DNA of the CDR3 is TGTGCCAGTAGTATCTTGGGGCTGGGAGCTTTCTTT. This gives the protein CASSILGLGAFF.

This chain joins TRBV19 and TRBJ2-7; a weak D match, TRBD2 (6 bases). V shed 3 bases and J shed 0 bases, with 12 bases lying between them. The CDR3 contains 15 residues. Germline V lookup: CDR1 LNHDA, CDR2 SQIVND (reference sequence). CDR3 sequence (DNA): TGTGCCAGTAGTATTAGTAGCGGATCCTCCTACGAGCAGTACTTC. Protein: CASSISSGSSYEQYF.

The V call is TRBV6-5, the J call TRBJ2-1; 7 bases match TRBD1. The V and J ends lost 0 bases and 3 bases, in that order; junction bases with no gene match: 2. Germline V gives CDR1 MNHEY, CDR2 SVGAGI. The CDR3 spans 15 residues. This chain's CDR3 is CASSYSGQVYNEQFF. DNA of the CDR3: TGTGCCAGCAGTTACTCCGGACAGGTCTACAATGAGCAGTTCTTC.

The genes are TRBV6-5 and TRBJ2-2; 7 nucleotides line up with TRBD2. CDR1 is MNHEY and CDR2 is SVGAGI in the germline V gene. V was pared by 8 bases and J by 5 bases, with 8 bases of the junction left unmatched. There are 14 residues in the CDR3. The CDR3 loop is CASDMEGGTGELFF. CDR3 bases: TGTGCCAGCGATATGGAGGGAGGGACCGGGGAGCTGTTTTTT.

The rearrangement links TRBV30 to TRBJ2-2; TRBD1 matches 8 bases. This CDR3 region has 14 residues. V was clipped by 4 bases and J by 2 bases; unmatched bases: 3. In germline, CDR1 is GTSNPN, CDR2 SVGIG (reference sequence). CDR3 loop: CAWTGQGNTGELFF. The CDR3 DNA reads as TGTGCCTGGACCGGACAGGGCAACACCGGGGAGCTGTTTTTT.

V is TRBV18 and J is TRBJ2-1, with 8 bases identical to TRBD2. V shed 7 bases and J 7 bases; nucleotides not matched to a gene: 15. The CDR3 runs 16 residues. Germline loops: CDR1 KGHSH, CDR2 LQKENI. This CDR3 is CASLADSGRALNEQFF. The CDR3 DNA follows: TGTGCCAGCTTAGCAGATTCCGGGAGGGCCTTAAATGAGCAGTTCTTC.

The chain carries TRBV20-1 and TRBJ2-2; D unresolved. The CDR3 covers 11 residues. Trimming cost V 5 bases and J 8 bases, with 9 bases left between them. Per germline, CDR1 DFQATT and CDR2 SNEGSKA (reference sequence). This chain's CDR3 is CSAPEEGELFF. The CDR3 region has the DNA TGCAGTGCTCCCGAGGAGGGGGAGCTGTTTTTT.

The chain carries TRBV28 and TRBJ1-1; 11 bases map to TRBD1. This CDR3 contains 16 residues. V trimming: 2 bases; J trimming: 4 bases; junction bases outside the gene matches: 6. The germline gives CDR1 MDHEN, CDR2 SYDVKM. CDR3 protein: CASSLEGQGVGTEAFF. In DNA form, the CDR3 reads TGTGCCAGCAGTTTAGAGGGACAGGGGGTCGGCACTGAAGCTTTCTTT.

The CDR3 DNA reads TGTGCCAGTAGCCCGAGACAGGGGAACTATGGCTACACCTTC. This gives the protein CASSPRQGNYGYTF. The chain recombines TRBV19 with TRBJ1-2, with 8 nucleotides matching TRBD1. The CDR3 runs 14 residues. Germline loops: CDR1 LNHDA, CDR2 SQIVND (reference sequence). The J segment lost 2 bases and the V segment lost 6 bases, leaving 5 bases of the junction unmatched.

The rearrangement uses TRBV7-2 and TRBJ2-1; the D gene is possibly TRBD1 (6 bases). The CDR3 is 16 amino acids. In germline, CDR1 is SGHTA, CDR2 FQGNSA. V was trimmed by 0 bases and J by 8 bases, leaving 17 bases between them. CDR3 DNA: TGTGCCAGCAGCTTAGCGCTACAGGGATCTCTTTATGAGCAGTTCTTC. Amino acids: CASSLALQGSLYEQFF.

This chain joins TRBV28 and TRBJ2-7; 8 bases fit TRBD2. Germline V CDR1 and CDR2: MDHEN, SYDVKM. J lost 6 bases, V lost 5 bases, and 9 bases had no gene match. The length of the CDR3 is 14 residues. CDR3: CASSLPSGSSEQYF. The CDR3 DNA sequence: TGTGCCAGCAGTCTCCCGAGCGGGAGTTCCGAGCAGTACTTC.

This clone was recorded only once. CDR3 region: CASSLKGSDSGNTIYF. In DNA form, the CDR3 reads TGTGCCAGCAGCTTAAAGGGGTCTGACTCTGGAAACACCATATATTTT. This chain joins TRBV7-3 and TRBJ1-3, with D possibly being TRBD1 (5 bases). V shed 1 base and J shed 0 bases, with 10 bases lying between them. The CDR3 totals 16 residues. Germline CDR1 and CDR2: SGHTA and FQGTGA. The whole variable domain, remainder taken from reference TRBV7-3 and TRBJ1-3, is GAGVSQTPSNKVTEKGKYVELRCDPISGHTALYWYRQSLGQGPEFLIYFQGTGAADDSGLPNDRFFAVRPEGSVSTLKIQRTERGDSAVYLCASSLKGSDSGNTIYFGEGSWLTVV.

The rearrangement uses TRBV2 and TRBJ2-5, with D tentatively TRBD2 (5 bases). From germline, CDR1 is SNHLY and CDR2 FYNNEI. Trimming shortened V by 1 base and J by 5 bases, and 11 bases separated the two germline ends. The CDR3 length is 14 residues. For the CDR3, the DNA is TGTGCCAGCAGTGAAGTTCGGGGTAAGGAGACCCAGTACTTC. It is translated as CASSEVRGKETQYF.

The chain combines TRBV7-9 with TRBJ2-2; D perhaps matches TRBD2 (6 bases). The CDR3 has 17 amino acids. Trimming left V 1 base short and J 6 bases short, with 18 bases between. Germline V gene lookup returns CDR1 SEHNR and CDR2 FQNEAQ (reference sequence). Here the CDR3 reads CASSLGFGRTRAGELFF. The CDR3 coding sequence is TGTGCCAGCAGCTTAGGTTTCGGGAGAACTCGCGCCGGGGAGCTGTTTTTT.

The rearrangement joins TRBV4-2 to TRBJ1-2, with D perhaps matching TRBD1 (6 bases). The CDR3 covers 15 residues. Trimming stripped 0 bases from V and 8 bases from J, with 16 bases between. Per the germline V gene, CDR1 is LGHNA and CDR2 is YNFKEQ. CDR3 residues: CASSQDRGGETGYTF. DNA for the CDR3: TGTGCCAGCAGCCAAGATAGGGGGGGCGAAACAGGCTACACCTTC.